This T cell receptor (beta chain) was sequenced during a study of PD-1 blockade in classical Hodgkin lymphoma. Study findings and constraints: The origin of the repertoire differences remains undefined, with disease activity or prior therapy as possible causes. Newly diagnosed patients were reported to start with lower TCR diversity than healthy donors. Patients newly diagnosed and complete responders had comparable baseline diversity. Unlike CD8+ TCR diversity, which did not rise significantly by C4D1, CD4+ TCR diversity did.

This CDR3 spans 15 amino acids. V lost 3 bases and J 1 base, leaving 10 bases between the germline ends. Germline CDR1 MGHRA, CDR2 YSYEKL. TCRdb keeps only in-frame clones here, not all; method: immunoSEQ multiplex PCR. Of more than 30,000 clones detected, approximately 82% appear once; the ten largest clones hold less than 20%. Every patient experienced relapse after autologous stem cell transplantation, and brentuximab vedotin exposure varied. With respect to this clone: As yet, its antigen is unknown.

The chain combines TRBV4-1 with TRBJ1-5; D not certain. This clonotype was sampled from a human donor with classical Hodgkin lymphoma. Material: peripheral blood mononuclear cells (PBMCs), obtained before the second cycle of nivolumab. In DNA form, the CDR3 reads TGCGCCAGCAGCCACGGTGCCTTCAGCAATCAGCCCCAGCATTTT. Its protein is CASSHGAFSNQPQHF.